The 11 T cell receptor beta chains below all came from one sample that was sequenced in a study of radiotherapy plus CTLA-4 blockade in lung cancer. The repertoire was sequenced with immunoSEQ multiplex PCR; TCRdb's copy has only in-frame clones and lacks some. The sample carries under 40,000 clones, roughly 70% recorded once. The sequencing used peripheral blood, collected from a patient treated with radiotherapy plus ipilimumab. The receptors originated from a human donor with non-small cell lung cancer who had stable disease on radiotherapy plus ipilimumab.

In its sample, this clone was seen a few times. The chain links TRBV7-9 to TRBJ2-7, with 11 bases matching TRBD1. The J segment lost 3 bases and the V segment lost 4 bases, leaving 5 bases of the junction unmatched. Germline lookup yields CDR1 SEHNR and CDR2 FQNEAQ (reference sequence). CDR3 length: 15 amino acids. The CDR3 DNA follows: TGTGCCAGCAGCTACCGGGACAGGGGGATCTACGAGCAGTACTTC. Its protein product is CASSYRDRGIYEQYF.

This chain connects TRBV7-9 to TRBJ1-2; 9 bases fit TRBD1. The V gene end was trimmed by 5 bases and the J gene end by 4 bases; junction bases not matched to a gene: 8. The CDR3 spans 15 residues. Germline V gene data show CDR1 as SEHNR and CDR2 as FQNEAQ (reference sequence). For the CDR3, the DNA is TGTGCCAGCAGCCCCGGACAGGGGCGACCCTATGGCTACACCTTC. This gives the protein CASSPGQGRPYGYTF.

This sequence joins TRBV6-4 and TRBJ2-2; D is unclear. Trimming cost V 0 bases and J 9 bases, with 17 bases left between them. Per germline, CDR1 MRHNA and CDR2 SNTAGT. The CDR3 totals 16 residues. This chain's CDR3 is CASSDSSRTFRRELFF. CDR3 bases: TGTGCCAGCAGTGACTCTTCCCGTACTTTCCGCAGGGAGCTGTTTTTT.

The gene calls are TRBV20-1 and TRBJ2-2, with no clear D. V was clipped by 3 bases and J by 5 bases, with 4 bases between them. CDR1 is DFQATT and CDR2 is SNEGSKA in the germline V gene (reference sequence). This CDR3 has 11 amino acids. The chain's CDR3 is CSASGTGELFF. The DNA for the CDR3 is TGCAGTGCTAGCGGGACCGGGGAGCTGTTTTTT.

The chain carries TRBV5-1 and TRBJ2-7, with TRBD2 matching over 9 bases. V was pared by 0 bases and J by 4 bases, with 8 bases of the junction left unmatched. The V gene's germline CDR1 is SGHRS and CDR2 YFSETQ. The length of the CDR3 is 16 residues. The CDR3 DNA follows: TGCGCCAGCAGCTTGGAAGGCGGGAGGGCCGCTTACGAGCAGTACTTC. Translating it yields CASSLEGGRAAYEQYF.

This clone appeared a few times. This rearrangement joins TRBV5-4 to TRBJ1-1; 10 nucleotides agree with TRBD1. Germline V gene lookup returns CDR1 SGHNT and CDR2 YYREEE (reference sequence). J gave up 10 bases and V 3 bases, and 6 bases lay outside the gene matches. The CDR3 loop spans 13 amino acids. CDR3 sequence reads: CASSSTTGGSAFF. The CDR3 DNA is TGTGCCAGCAGCTCGACGACAGGGGGCTCAGCTTTCTTT.

This clone was detected only once. The CDR3 DNA follows: TGTGCCACCAGCACTCCGGGACTAGCGGGAGGGCCGGGTGAGCAGTACTTC. Its protein product is CATSTPGLAGGPGEQYF. The chain couples TRBV15 to TRBJ2-7, with TRBD2 identical over 16 bases. The trim removed 4 bases at V and 7 bases at J, leaving 10 bases unmatched. This CDR3 is 17 amino acids long. The V gene's germline CDR1 is LNHNV and CDR2 YYDKDF (reference sequence).

The V and J genes are TRBV5-1 and TRBJ2-3, with 8 bases fitting TRBD1. CDR3 size: 16 residues. V was clipped by 3 bases and J by 5 bases; unmatched bases: 11. Per the germline V gene, CDR1 is SGHRS and CDR2 is YFSETQ. Written as DNA, the CDR3 is TGCGCCAGCAGCTACGAGGGGGGACAGGTTTTAGATACGCAGTATTTT. Its translation: CASSYEGGQVLDTQYF.

The chain couples TRBV7-2 to TRBJ2-3; TRBD1 matches 7 bases. The CDR3 spans 15 residues. After removal of 2 bases from V and 2 bases from J, the junction contained 4 bases not matched to a gene. CDR1 is SGHTA and CDR2 is FQGNSA in the germline V gene. In nucleotides, the CDR3 is TGTGCCAGCAGCTTAATGGGACAGCCCACAGATACGCAGTATTTT. Amino acid sequence: CASSLMGQPTDTQYF.

The rearrangement uses TRBV6-6 and TRBJ2-7; 8 bases agree with TRBD2. CDR3 length: 15 residues. Germline values: CDR1 MNHNY, CDR2 SVGAGI (reference sequence). V lost 2 bases and J lost 4; bases outside the gene matches: 7. The CDR3: CASSYKVGLGYEQYF. The CDR3 coding sequence is TGTGCCAGCAGTTACAAGGTGGGACTAGGGTACGAGCAGTACTTC.

The count of this clone is one. The J gene is TRBJ1-1, the V gene TRBV28; 7 nucleotides match TRBD1. Germline lookup yields CDR1 MDHEN and CDR2 SYDVKM. The CDR3 has 17 amino acids. Trimming took 7 bases from V and 0 from J; bases not matched to a gene: 14. CDR3 in amino acids: CASKRRQGQNMNTEAFF. The CDR3 region has the DNA TGTGCCAGCAAGCGGAGACAGGGCCAAAATATGAACACTGAAGCTTTCTTT. The variable domain in full, with the rest retrieved from reference TRBV28 and TRBJ1-1, is DVKVTQSSRYLVKRTGEKVFLECVQDMDHENMFWYRQDPGLGLRLIYFSYDVKMKEKGDIPEGYSVSREKKERFSLILESASTNQTSMYLCASKRRQGQNMNTEAFFGQGTRLTVV.